Detailed here is one T cell receptor beta chain. What it binds is unknown. Each CDR3 protein gets one entry after TCRdb re-called the 5' RACE reads with MiXCR. The table lists 200,000 to 250,000 distinct CDR3 sequences, about 30% of them singletons. This sample is part of a study of CD8 T cells in ankylosing spondylitis. Broader study findings: Matched ankylosing spondylitis synovial fluid reportedly showed significant enrichment of disease-linked clones. One TCR beta motif, made up of under ten highly homologous variants, appeared characteristic of ankylosing spondylitis blood.

Sequencing used blood, either unsorted or a sorted T cell fraction (not recorded which). This clonotype was sampled from a male donor with ankylosing spondylitis or in good health (not recorded which).

The CDR3 nucleotides read TGTGCCAGCAGTCCAGACTACATTGGGGCAGATACGCAGTATTTT. It is translated as CASSPDYIGADTQYF. The rearrangement joins TRBV12-3 or TRBV12-4 to TRBJ2-3; tentatively, D is TRBD2 (5 bases). CDR3 length: 15 amino acids. Trimming stripped 5 bases from V and 4 bases from J, with 16 bases between.